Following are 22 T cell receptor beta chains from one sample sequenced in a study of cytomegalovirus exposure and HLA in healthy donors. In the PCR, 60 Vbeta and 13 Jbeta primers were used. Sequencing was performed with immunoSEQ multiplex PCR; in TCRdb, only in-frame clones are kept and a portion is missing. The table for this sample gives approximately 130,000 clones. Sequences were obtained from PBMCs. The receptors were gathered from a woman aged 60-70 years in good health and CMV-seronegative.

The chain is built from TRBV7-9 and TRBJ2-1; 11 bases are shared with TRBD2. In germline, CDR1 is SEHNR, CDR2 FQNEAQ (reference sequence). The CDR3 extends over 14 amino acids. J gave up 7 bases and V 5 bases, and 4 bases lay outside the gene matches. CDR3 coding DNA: TGTGCCAGCAGCCGTAGCGGGGGGGAGAATGAGCAGTTCTTC. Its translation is CASSRSGGENEQFF.

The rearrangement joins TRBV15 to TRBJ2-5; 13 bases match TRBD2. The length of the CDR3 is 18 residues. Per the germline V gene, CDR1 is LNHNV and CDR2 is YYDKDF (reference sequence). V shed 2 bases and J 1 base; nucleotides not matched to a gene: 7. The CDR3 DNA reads TGTGCCACCAGCAGACCCAGACTAGCGGGGGGCCTCCAAGAGACCCAGTACTTC. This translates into CATSRPRLAGGLQETQYF.

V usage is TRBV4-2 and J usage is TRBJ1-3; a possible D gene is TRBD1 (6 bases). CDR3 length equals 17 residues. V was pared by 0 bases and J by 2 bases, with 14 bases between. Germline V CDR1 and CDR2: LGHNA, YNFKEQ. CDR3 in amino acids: CASSQDAGRGTGNTIYF. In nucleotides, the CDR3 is TGTGCCAGCAGCCAAGACGCTGGCAGGGGTACTGGAAACACCATATATTTT.

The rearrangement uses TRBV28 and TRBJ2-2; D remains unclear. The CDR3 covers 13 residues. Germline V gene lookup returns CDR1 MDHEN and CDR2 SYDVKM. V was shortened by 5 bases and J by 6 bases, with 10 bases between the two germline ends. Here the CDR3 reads CASSLNLAGELFF. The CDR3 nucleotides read TGTGCCAGCAGTCTCAATCTAGCCGGGGAGCTGTTTTTT.

CDR3 sequence: CSVDEGLNQPQHF. The CDR3 DNA follows: TGCAGCGTTGATGAGGGCCTCAATCAGCCCCAGCATTTT. This chain joins TRBV29-1 and TRBJ1-5, with no clear D. The length of the CDR3 is 13 residues. The V and J ends lost 3 bases and 3 bases respectively, with 9 bases between them. In germline, CDR1 is SQVTM, CDR2 ANQGSEA. The entire variable domain, with the rest obtained from reference TRBV29-1 and TRBJ1-5, is as follows: SAVISQKPSRDICQRGTSLTIQCQVDSQVTMMFWYRQQPGQSLTLIATANQGSEATYESGFVIDKFPISRPNLTFSTLTVSNMSPEDSSIYLCSVDEGLNQPQHFGDGTRLSIL.

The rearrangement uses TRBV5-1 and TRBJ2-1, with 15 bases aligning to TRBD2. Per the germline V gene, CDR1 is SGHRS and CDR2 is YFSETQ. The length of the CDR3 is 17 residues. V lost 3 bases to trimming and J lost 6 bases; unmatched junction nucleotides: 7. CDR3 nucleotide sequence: TGCGCCAGCAGCTGGAGGACTAGCGGGAGGGCCGGCAATGAGCAGTTCTTC. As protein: CASSWRTSGRAGNEQFF.

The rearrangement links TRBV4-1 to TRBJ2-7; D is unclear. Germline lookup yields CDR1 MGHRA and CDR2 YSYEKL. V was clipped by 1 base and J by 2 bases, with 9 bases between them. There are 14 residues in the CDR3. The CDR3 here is CASSQVGRTYEQYF. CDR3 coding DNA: TGCGCCAGCAGCCAAGTTGGCCGAACCTACGAGCAGTACTTC.

The CDR3 DNA follows: TGTGCCAGCAGCCGCCGGTCGAAATATGGCTACACCTTC. Translating gives CASSRRSKYGYTF. The V and J genes are TRBV2 and TRBJ1-2; D remains ambiguous. CDR1 and CDR2 from the germline V gene are SNHLY and FYNNEI. The CDR3 loop spans 13 amino acids. The V gene lost 6 bases and the J gene lost 5 bases, with 13 bases spanning the gap.

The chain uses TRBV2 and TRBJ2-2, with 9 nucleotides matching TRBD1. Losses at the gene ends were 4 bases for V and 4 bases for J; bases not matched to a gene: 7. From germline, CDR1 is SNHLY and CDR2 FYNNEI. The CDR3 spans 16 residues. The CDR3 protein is CASSAPGQGGTGELFF. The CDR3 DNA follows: TGTGCCAGCAGTGCCCCGGGACAGGGCGGCACCGGGGAGCTGTTTTTT.

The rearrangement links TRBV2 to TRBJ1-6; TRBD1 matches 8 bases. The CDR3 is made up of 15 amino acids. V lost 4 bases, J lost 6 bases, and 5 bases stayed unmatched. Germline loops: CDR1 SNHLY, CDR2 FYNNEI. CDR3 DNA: TGTGCCAGCAGTGCTAACAGGGGGAGTAATTCACCCCTCCACTTT. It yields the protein CASSANRGSNSPLHF.

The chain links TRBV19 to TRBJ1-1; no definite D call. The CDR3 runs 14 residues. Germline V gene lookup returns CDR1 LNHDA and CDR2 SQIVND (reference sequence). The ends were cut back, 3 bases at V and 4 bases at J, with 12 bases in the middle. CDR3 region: CASSIQHIRTEAFF. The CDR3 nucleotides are TGTGCCAGTAGTATCCAACATATTCGCACTGAAGCTTTCTTT.

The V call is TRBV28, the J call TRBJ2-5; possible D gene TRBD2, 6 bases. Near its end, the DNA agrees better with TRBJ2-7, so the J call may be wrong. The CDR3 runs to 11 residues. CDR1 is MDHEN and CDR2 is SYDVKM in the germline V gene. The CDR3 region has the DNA TGTGCCGGCGGGGACCCCTACGAGCAGTACTTC. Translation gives CAGGDPYEQYF.

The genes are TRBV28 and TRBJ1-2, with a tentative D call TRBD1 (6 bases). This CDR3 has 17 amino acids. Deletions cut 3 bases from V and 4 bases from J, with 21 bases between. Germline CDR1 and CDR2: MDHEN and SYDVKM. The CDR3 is CASSFGDRTSTRYGYTF. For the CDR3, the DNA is TGTGCCAGCAGTTTTGGAGACAGGACCTCTACTCGCTATGGCTACACCTTC.

The CDR3 DNA follows: TGTGCCAGCAGCCAAGATTTACTTCAAGAGACCCAGTACTTC. This gives the protein CASSQDLLQETQYF. This chain connects TRBV4-2 to TRBJ2-5, with no clear D. Germline CDR1 is LGHNA and CDR2 is YNFKEQ. Trimming took off 0 bases at V and 2 bases at J, with 7 bases between the two ends. The CDR3 is 14 residues long.

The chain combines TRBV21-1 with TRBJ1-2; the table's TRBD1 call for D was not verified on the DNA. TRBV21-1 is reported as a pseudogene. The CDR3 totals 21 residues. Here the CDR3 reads CASSLGARDSPPCGFYYGYTF. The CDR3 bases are TGTGCCAGCAGCCTTGGGGCCCGGGACAGCCCACCCTGCGGGTTCTATTATGGCTACACCTTC.

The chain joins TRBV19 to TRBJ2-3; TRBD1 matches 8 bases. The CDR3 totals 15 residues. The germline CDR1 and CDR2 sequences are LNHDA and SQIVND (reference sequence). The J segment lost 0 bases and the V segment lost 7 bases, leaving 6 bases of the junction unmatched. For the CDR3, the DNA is TGTGCCAGTACCGACAGGGGAAGTAGCACAGATACGCAGTATTTT. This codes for CASTDRGSSTDTQYF.

The CDR3 bases are TGTGCCAGCAGCTCGACTAGCGGGAGTGGTGAGACCCAGTACTTC. Amino acids: CASSSTSGSGETQYF. The chain recombines TRBV7-2 with TRBJ2-5; 12 bases agree with TRBD2. The CDR3 is made up of 15 amino acids. Per germline, CDR1 SGHTA and CDR2 FQGNSA. V lost 4 bases and J lost 5; bases outside the gene matches: 5.

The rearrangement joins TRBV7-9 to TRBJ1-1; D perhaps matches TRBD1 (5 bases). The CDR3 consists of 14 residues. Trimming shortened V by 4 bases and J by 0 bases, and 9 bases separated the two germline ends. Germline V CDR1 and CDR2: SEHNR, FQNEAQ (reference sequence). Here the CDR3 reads CASSWGLMNTEAFF. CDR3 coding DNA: TGTGCCAGCAGCTGGGGACTGATGAACACTGAAGCTTTCTTT.

CDR3: CASSQDRSTYEQYF. In DNA, the CDR3 is TGCGCCAGCAGCCAAGATAGGAGCACCTACGAGCAGTACTTC. The chain recombines TRBV4-1 with TRBJ2-7, with D unresolved. Trimming removed 0 bases from V and 2 bases from J, with 8 bases in between. The CDR3 totals 14 residues. Germline loops: CDR1 MGHRA, CDR2 YSYEKL.

CDR3 amino acids: CASSSRSAGGINTGELFF. CDR3 coding DNA: TGTGCCAGCAGCTCTCGAAGCGCAGGGGGAATAAACACCGGGGAGCTGTTTTTT. The chain links TRBV7-8 to TRBJ2-2; 7 bases are shared with TRBD1. J gave up 2 bases and V 4 bases, and 13 bases lay outside the gene matches. Per germline, CDR1 SGHVS and CDR2 FQNEAQ. CDR3 length: 18 amino acids. Full variable domain (missing parts from reference TRBV7-8 and TRBJ2-2): GAGVSQSPRYKVAKRGQDVALRCDPISGHVSLFWYQQALGQGPEFLTYFQNEAQLDKSGLPSDRFFAERPEGSVSTLKIQRTQQEDSAVYLCASSSRSAGGINTGELFFGEGSRLTVL.

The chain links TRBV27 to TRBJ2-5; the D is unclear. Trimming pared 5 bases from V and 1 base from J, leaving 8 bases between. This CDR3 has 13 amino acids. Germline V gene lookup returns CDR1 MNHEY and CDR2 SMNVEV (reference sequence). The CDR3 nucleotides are TGTGCCAGCAGTCCTACCCTCCAAGAGACCCAGTACTTC. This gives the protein CASSPTLQETQYF.

The CDR3 DNA reads TGTGCCAGCAGTTTCACAGGGAACGTTGCCATATATTTT. Protein product: CASSFTGNVAIYF. The chain has TRBV28 and TRBJ1-3, with D tentatively TRBD1 (6 bases). Per germline, CDR1 MDHEN and CDR2 SYDVKM. The V end was cut by 3 bases, the J end by 11 bases, with 14 bases between. The CDR3 sequence is 13 residues long.